This entry lists 8 T cell receptor beta chains sequenced from one sample in a study of shared clonotypes between healthy human individuals. The data were produced by immunoSEQ multiplex PCR, yet TCRdb's version contains in-frame clones alone and is incomplete. This sample has around 2,000,000 clones, with roughly 94% found just once. Sequencing used naive CD4+ T cells sorted from blood. Subset: CD45RA+ positively selected. The receptors derive from a man aged 18 to 29 in good health.

The chain employs TRBV18 and TRBJ2-7; 8 bases align to TRBD1. The germline V gene has CDR1 KGHSH and CDR2 LQKENI. CDR3 size: 14 residues. V dropped 5 bases and J dropped 0; count of bases not matched to a gene: 3. The CDR3 DNA reads as TGTGCCAGCTCAGAAGGGACAGGCTCCTACGAGCAGTACTTC. It is translated as CASSEGTGSYEQYF.

This sequence joins TRBV6-6 and TRBJ2-1; 12 nucleotides line up with TRBD2. In germline, CDR1 is MNHNY, CDR2 SVGAGI (reference sequence). The CDR3 is 16 amino acids. V lost 4 bases to trimming and J lost 8 bases; unmatched junction nucleotides: 9. The CDR3 loop is CASSSPTSGGGDEQFF. The DNA for the CDR3 is TGTGCCAGCAGTTCCCCGACTAGCGGGGGCGGGGATGAGCAGTTCTTC.

This chain links TRBV30 with TRBJ1-6, with 7 bases identical to TRBD1. Trimming took 2 bases from V and 7 from J; bases not matched to a gene: 8. The CDR3 runs 15 residues. Germline V gene lookup returns CDR1 GTSNPN and CDR2 SVGIG (reference sequence). DNA of the CDR3: TGTGCCTGGAGTAGACCCGGGACAGAGAATTCACCCCTCCACTTT. Its translation: CAWSRPGTENSPLHF.

The chain employs TRBV5-4 and TRBJ1-4; 9 bases are a match to TRBD1. The V gene end was trimmed by 2 bases and the J gene end by 8 bases; junction bases not matched to a gene: 7. CDR3 length: 15 residues. Germline V gene sequence: CDR1 SGHNT, CDR2 YYREEE (reference sequence). The CDR3 reads CASSLQGAGKEKLFF. In nucleotides, the CDR3 is TGTGCCAGCAGCTTACAGGGGGCGGGAAAAGAAAAACTGTTTTTT.

The rearrangement joins TRBV28 to TRBJ1-1; D call uncertain. This CDR3 contains 15 residues. Germline values: CDR1 MDHEN, CDR2 SYDVKM. V lost 3 bases, J lost 3 bases, and 14 bases lay in between. The CDR3 here is CASSFTGSSYTEAFF. The CDR3 DNA sequence: TGTGCCAGCAGTTTCACTGGGTCGTCGTACACTGAAGCTTTCTTT.

The chain uses TRBV2 and TRBJ1-1, with a tentative D call TRBD1 (6 bases). This CDR3 contains 14 residues. Trimming removed 8 bases from V and 0 bases from J, with 13 bases in between. Germline lookup yields CDR1 SNHLY and CDR2 FYNNEI. The CDR3 region is CASDEGVMNTEAFF. In DNA form, the CDR3 reads TGTGCCAGCGACGAGGGGGTCATGAACACTGAAGCTTTCTTT.

This clone was counted a single time. The genes are TRBV12-5 and TRBJ2-7; the match to TRBD2 covers 9 bases. V lost 6 bases and J lost 7; bases outside the gene matches: 16. The germline V gene encodes CDR1 LGHNT and CDR2 FRNRAP. The CDR3 length is 16 residues. DNA of the CDR3: TGTGCTAGTGGCCTTAGCGGGAGTGCCCTCCTAGGGGAGCAGTACTTC. Its protein is CASGLSGSALLGEQYF.

Only one count was recorded for this clone. The V and J genes are TRBV4-3 and TRBJ2-7; possibly TRBD1 for D (5 bases). This CDR3 region has 14 residues. V was clipped by 4 bases and J by 2 bases, with 12 bases between them. The germline gives CDR1 LGHNA, CDR2 YSLEER. The CDR3 is CASSPGGAAYEQYF. The CDR3 bases are TGCGCCAGCAGCCCAGGTGGGGCTGCCTACGAGCAGTACTTC.